Shown below are 8 T cell receptor beta chains from a single sample sequenced in a study of T cells in Graves' hyperthyroidism and ophthalmopathy. RNA transcripts provided the source from which TCR beta CDR3 regions were amplified. First-round RT-PCR of the TCR CDR3 relied on the HTBI primer set. Each CDR3 protein gets one entry after TCRdb re-called the multiplex PCR reads with MiXCR. The sample lists about 96,000 distinct CDR3 sequences, just over 50% occurring once. Sequencing was carried out using blood. Receptors were obtained from a woman aged 40 to 50 with Graves' hyperthyroidism.

This rearrangement joins TRBV20-1 to TRBJ2-2; 13 bases line up with TRBD2. This CDR3 is 16 amino acids long. The germline V gene encodes CDR1 DFQATT and CDR2 SNEGSKA (reference sequence). Trimming removed 6 bases from V and 4 bases from J; junction bases left unmatched: 8. The CDR3 here is CSALGLAGRGTGELFF. In nucleotides, the CDR3 is TGCAGTGCCCTGGGACTAGCGGGAAGGGGCACCGGGGAGCTGTTTTTT.

This clonotype was seen a handful of times. The chain links TRBV13 to TRBJ2-2, with 8 bases lining up with TRBD1. CDR1 and CDR2 (germline): PRHDT, FYEKMQ (reference sequence). After removal of 5 bases from V and 4 bases from J, the junction contained 12 bases not matched to a gene. CDR3 length: 17 residues. CDR3 DNA sequence: TGTGCCAGCAGCCGCGCCGCGACAGGGGATTTCACCGGGGAGCTGTTTTTT. It specifies CASSRAATGDFTGELFF.

This clonotype was detected ten times or more. The chain carries TRBV7-2 and TRBJ1-3; D may be TRBD1 (5 bases). Germline lookup yields CDR1 SGHTA and CDR2 FQGNSA. The CDR3 spans 13 residues. Between the trimmed V and J ends, which lost 5 bases and 8 bases, there was a span of 13 bases. CDR3 coding DNA: TGTGCCAGCAGCCCGGGACGCGGGTACACCATATATTTT. This gives the protein CASSPGRGYTIYF.

This clonotype was detected ten times or more. Being one base from a much bigger clone, this may be a read error. This chain joins TRBV20-1 and TRBJ1-1; the D is unclear. Germline V gene lookup returns CDR1 DFQATT and CDR2 SNEGSKA (reference sequence). V dropped 1 base and J dropped 5 bases, with 2 bases sitting between them. The CDR3 is 10 residues long. CDR3 protein: CSARGTEAFF. As DNA, the CDR3 is TGCAGTGCTAGAGGGACTGAAGCTTTCTTT.

In this sample, this clonotype turned up many times. The V and J genes are TRBV9 and TRBJ2-5; TRBD2 agrees at 9 bases. Germline CDR1 and CDR2: SGDLS and YYNGEE. The CDR3 consists of 14 residues. V dropped 3 bases and J dropped 5; count of bases not matched to a gene: 5. For the CDR3, the DNA is TGTGCCAGCAGCGCCGGACTAGCGTTCGAGACCCAGTACTTC. It yields the protein CASSAGLAFETQYF.

The rearrangement links TRBV29-1 to TRBJ2-5; 10 nucleotides agree with TRBD1. The CDR3 is 13 residues long. V was pared by 5 bases and J by 5 bases, with 5 bases of the junction left unmatched. Germline V gene sequence: CDR1 SQVTM, CDR2 ANQGSEA. The CDR3 protein is CSVPGQGWETQYF. CDR3 in DNA: TGCAGCGTTCCGGGACAGGGGTGGGAGACCCAGTACTTC.

This clonotype was detected many times. V and J are TRBV7-6 and TRBJ2-2; TRBD1 is a possible D gene (6 bases). There are 17 residues in the CDR3. V lost 6 bases and J 1 base, leaving 18 bases between the germline ends. From germline, CDR1 is SGHVS and CDR2 FNYEAQ. The CDR3 nucleotides read TGTGCCAGCAGTTTTCTCCGGCCGACAGGGAACACCGGGGAGCTGTTTTTT. Translating gives CASSFLRPTGNTGELFF.

This rearrangement joins TRBV2 to TRBJ1-2; 10 nucleotides align to TRBD1. This CDR3 region has 14 residues. Germline lookup yields CDR1 SNHLY and CDR2 FYNNEI. J lost 2 bases, V lost 10 bases, and 7 bases had no gene match. This CDR3 is CAKKGQGRNYGYTF. CDR3 bases: TGTGCCAAAAAGGGACAGGGGAGGAACTATGGCTACACCTTC.